This TCR beta chain was sequenced in a study of blood T cell repertoires in COVID-19. Study summary: Material from acute and convalescent COVID-19 was sourced from the United States, Italy and Spain. PBMCs, B-cell-depleted T cells, or T cells were the source of the cDNA or gDNA that made up the material.

CDR1 and CDR2 from the germline V gene are LNHDA and SQIVND (reference sequence). The CDR3 consists of 12 residues. Trimming removed 3 bases at V and 9 bases at J, with 11 bases between. Methods used by the authors: Scientists estimated how many nucleated cells there were by amplifying reference gene primers. TCRdb's copy holds only in-frame clones and misses some; the assay was immunoSEQ multiplex PCR. D and trimming come from the DNA, and the V and J calls and clone size come from that table. The data show roughly 110,000 clones, approximately 90% seen once. The receptor comes from a woman aged 45-65 years with acute or convalescent COVID-19. V usage is TRBV19 and J usage is TRBJ1-1; D remains unclear. The sample taken for sequencing was peripheral blood. In DNA, the CDR3 is TGTGCCAGTAGTATTTCGGGTCACAAAGCTTTCTTT. Translating it yields CASSISGHKAFF. Full variable domain (remainder filled in from reference TRBV19 and TRBJ1-1): DGGITQSPKYLFRKEGQNVTLSCEQNLNHDAMYWYRQDPGQGLRLIYYSQIVNDFQKGDIAEGYSVSREKKESFPLTVTSAQKNPTAFYLCASSISGHKAFFGQGTRLTVV.